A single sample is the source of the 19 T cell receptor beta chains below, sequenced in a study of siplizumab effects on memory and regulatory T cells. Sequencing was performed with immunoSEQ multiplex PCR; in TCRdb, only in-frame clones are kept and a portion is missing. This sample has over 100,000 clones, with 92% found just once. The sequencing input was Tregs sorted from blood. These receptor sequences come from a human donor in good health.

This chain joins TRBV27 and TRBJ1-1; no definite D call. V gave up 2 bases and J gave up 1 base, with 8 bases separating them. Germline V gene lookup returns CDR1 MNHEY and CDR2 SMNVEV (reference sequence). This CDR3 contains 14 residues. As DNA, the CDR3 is TGTGCCAGCAGTTTAGTGGGTAAGAACACTGAAGCTTTCTTT. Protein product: CASSLVGKNTEAFF.

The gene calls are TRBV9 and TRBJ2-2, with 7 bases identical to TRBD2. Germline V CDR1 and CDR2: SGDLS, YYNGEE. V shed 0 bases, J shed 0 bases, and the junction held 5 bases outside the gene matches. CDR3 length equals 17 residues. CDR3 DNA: TGTGCCAGCAGCGTAGAACTAGCGTACGCGAACACCGGGGAGCTGTTTTTT. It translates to CASSVELAYANTGELFF. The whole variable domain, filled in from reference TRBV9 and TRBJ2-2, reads DSGVTQTPKHLITATGQRVTLRCSPRSGDLSVYWYQQSLDQGLQFLIQYYNGEERAKGNILERFSAQQFPDLHSELNLSSLELGDSALYFCASSVELAYANTGELFFGEGSRLTVL.

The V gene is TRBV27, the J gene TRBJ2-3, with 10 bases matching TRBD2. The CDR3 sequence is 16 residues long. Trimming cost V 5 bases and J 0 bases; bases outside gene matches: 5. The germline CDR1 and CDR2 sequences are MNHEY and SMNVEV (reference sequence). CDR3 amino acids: CASSLTSGVSTDTQYF. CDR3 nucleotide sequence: TGTGCCAGCAGTCTAACTAGCGGGGTTAGCACAGATACGCAGTATTTT.

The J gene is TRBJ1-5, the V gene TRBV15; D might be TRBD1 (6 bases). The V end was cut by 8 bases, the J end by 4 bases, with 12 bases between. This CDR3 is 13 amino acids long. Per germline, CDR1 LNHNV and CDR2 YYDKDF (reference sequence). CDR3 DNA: TGTGCCACCCGTGGGGGGGCTAATCAGCCCCAGCATTTT. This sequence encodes CATRGGANQPQHF.

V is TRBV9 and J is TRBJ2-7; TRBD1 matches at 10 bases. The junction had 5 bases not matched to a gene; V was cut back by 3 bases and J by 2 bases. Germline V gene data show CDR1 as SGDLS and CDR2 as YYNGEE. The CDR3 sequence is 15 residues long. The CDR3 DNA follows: TGTGCCAGCAGCGGGGACAGGGGAGCCCCCTACGAGCAGTACTTC. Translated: CASSGDRGAPYEQYF.

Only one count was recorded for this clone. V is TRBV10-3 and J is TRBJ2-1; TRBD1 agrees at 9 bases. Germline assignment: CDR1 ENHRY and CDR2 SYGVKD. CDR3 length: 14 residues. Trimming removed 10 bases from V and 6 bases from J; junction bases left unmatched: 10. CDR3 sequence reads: CATLGQGSFNEQFF. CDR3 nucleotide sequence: TGTGCCACCCTGGGACAGGGCAGTTTCAATGAGCAGTTCTTC.

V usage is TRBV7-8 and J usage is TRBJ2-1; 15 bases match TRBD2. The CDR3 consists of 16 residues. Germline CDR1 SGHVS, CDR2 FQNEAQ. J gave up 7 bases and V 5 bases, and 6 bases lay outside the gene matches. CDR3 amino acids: CASSTGLAGGQNEQFF. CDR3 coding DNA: TGTGCCAGCAGCACCGGACTAGCGGGGGGGCAGAATGAGCAGTTCTTC.

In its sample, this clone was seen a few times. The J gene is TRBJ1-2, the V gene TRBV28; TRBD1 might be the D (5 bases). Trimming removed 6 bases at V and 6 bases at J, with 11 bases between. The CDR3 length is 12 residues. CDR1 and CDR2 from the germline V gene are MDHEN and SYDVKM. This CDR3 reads CASSLGAHGYTF. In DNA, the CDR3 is TGTGCCAGCAGCTTAGGGGCCCATGGCTACACCTTC.

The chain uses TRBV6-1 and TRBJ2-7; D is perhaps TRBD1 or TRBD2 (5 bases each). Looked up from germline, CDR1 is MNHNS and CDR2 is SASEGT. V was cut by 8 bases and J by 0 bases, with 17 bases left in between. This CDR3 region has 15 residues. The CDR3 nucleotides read TGTGCCAGCCCCCGGCAAGGGACGAGCTCCTACGAGCAGTACTTC. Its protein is CASPRQGTSSYEQYF.

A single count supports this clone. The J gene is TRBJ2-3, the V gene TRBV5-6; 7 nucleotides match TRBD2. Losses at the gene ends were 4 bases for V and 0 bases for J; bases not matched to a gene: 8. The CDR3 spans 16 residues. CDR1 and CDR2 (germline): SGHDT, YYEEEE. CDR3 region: CASSGGVRTSTDTQYF. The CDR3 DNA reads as TGTGCCAGCAGCGGGGGGGTACGGACTAGCACAGATACGCAGTATTTT.

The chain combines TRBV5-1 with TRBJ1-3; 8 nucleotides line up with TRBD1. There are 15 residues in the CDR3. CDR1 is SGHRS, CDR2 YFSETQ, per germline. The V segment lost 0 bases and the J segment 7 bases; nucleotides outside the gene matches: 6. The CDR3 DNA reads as TGCGCCAGCAGCTTGGATTGGACAGGGATCAACACCATATATTTT. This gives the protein CASSLDWTGINTIYF.

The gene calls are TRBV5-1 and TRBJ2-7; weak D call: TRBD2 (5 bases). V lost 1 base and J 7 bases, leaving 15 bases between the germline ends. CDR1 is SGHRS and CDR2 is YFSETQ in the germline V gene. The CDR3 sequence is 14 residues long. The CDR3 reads CASSLSTRPGEQYF. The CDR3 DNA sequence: TGCGCCAGCAGCTTGTCTACAAGGCCGGGGGAGCAGTACTTC.

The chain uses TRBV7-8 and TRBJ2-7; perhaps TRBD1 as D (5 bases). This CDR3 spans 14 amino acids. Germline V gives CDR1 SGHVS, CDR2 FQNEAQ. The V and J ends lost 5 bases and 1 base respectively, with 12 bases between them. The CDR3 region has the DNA TGTGCCAGCAGCCCCAGGACAAATTCCTACGAGCAGTACTTC. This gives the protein CASSPRTNSYEQYF.

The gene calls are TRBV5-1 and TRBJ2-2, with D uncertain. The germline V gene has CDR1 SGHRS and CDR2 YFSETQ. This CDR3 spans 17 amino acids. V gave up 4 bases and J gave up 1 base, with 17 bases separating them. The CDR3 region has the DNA TGCGCCAGCAGCCAATTATTTGTGGGCCGGAACACCGGGGAGCTGTTTTTT. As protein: CASSQLFVGRNTGELFF.

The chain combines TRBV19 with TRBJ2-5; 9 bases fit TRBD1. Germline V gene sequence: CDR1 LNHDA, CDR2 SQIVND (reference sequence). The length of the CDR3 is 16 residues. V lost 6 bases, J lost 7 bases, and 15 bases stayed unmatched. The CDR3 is CASSPTPGQGEGTQYF. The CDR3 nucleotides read TGTGCCAGTAGCCCAACGCCGGGACAGGGCGAGGGGACCCAGTACTTC.

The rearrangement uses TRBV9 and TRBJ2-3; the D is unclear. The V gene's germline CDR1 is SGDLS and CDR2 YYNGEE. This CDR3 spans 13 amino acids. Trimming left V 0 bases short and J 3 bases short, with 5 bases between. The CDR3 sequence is CASSVDLTDTQYF. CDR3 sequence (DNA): TGTGCCAGCAGCGTAGACCTTACAGATACGCAGTATTTT.

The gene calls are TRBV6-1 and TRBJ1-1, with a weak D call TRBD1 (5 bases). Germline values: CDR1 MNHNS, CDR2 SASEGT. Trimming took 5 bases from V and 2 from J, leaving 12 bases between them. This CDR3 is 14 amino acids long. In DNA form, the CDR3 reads TGTGCCAGCAGTTTTAGCGGGACTAACACTGAAGCTTTCTTT. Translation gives CASSFSGTNTEAFF.

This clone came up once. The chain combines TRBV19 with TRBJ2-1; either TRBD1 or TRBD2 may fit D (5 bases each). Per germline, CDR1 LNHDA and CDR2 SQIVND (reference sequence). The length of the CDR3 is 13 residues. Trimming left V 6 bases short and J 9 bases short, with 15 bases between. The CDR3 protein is CASRLTGRGEQFF. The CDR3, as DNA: TGTGCCAGTAGGCTAACAGGTCGGGGTGAGCAGTTCTTC.

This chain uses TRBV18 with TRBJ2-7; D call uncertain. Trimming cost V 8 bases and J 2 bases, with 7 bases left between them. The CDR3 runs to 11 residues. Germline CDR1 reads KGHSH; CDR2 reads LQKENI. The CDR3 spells CASALTYEQYF. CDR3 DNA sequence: TGTGCCAGCGCTCTGACCTACGAGCAGTACTTC. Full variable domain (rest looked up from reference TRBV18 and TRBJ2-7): NAGVMQNPRHLVRRRGQEARLRCSPMKGHSHVYWYRQLPEEGLKFMVYLQKENIIDESGMPKERFSAEFPKEGPSILRIQQVVRGDSAAYFCASALTYEQYFGPGTRLTVT.